The 25 T cell receptor beta chains below come from one sample, sequenced in a study of T cell repertoires in cytomegalovirus infection. Antigens for these TCRs are unknown. TCRdb reprocessed the reads with MiXCR, giving one entry per CDR3 protein. The repertoire holds about 770,000 distinct CDR3 sequences, with 25% to 35% as singletons. The sequences come from cultured CD8+ T cells from PBMCs, collected from culture after CMV antigen stimulation. The origin of the receptors is a human donor in good health (CMV status not recorded). Some clones in this sample may be carry-over from other donors' samples.

The sample holds a few counts of this clonotype. The chain has TRBV7-9 and TRBJ2-4, with 9 positions matching TRBD2. In germline, CDR1 is SEHNR, CDR2 FQNEAQ (reference sequence). The V and J ends lost 5 bases and 9 bases, in that order; junction bases with no gene match: 14. This CDR3 comprises 16 residues. This CDR3 is CASSLGRGGAQSIQYF. CDR3 nucleotide sequence: TGTGCCAGCAGCCTCGGGCGCGGGGGGGCCCAGAGCATTCAGTACTTC. Full variable domain (remainder filled in from reference TRBV7-9 and TRBJ2-4): DTGVSQNPRHKITKRGQNVTFRCDPISEHNRLYWYRQTLGQGPEFLTYFQNEAQLEKSRLLSDRFSAERPKGSFSTLEIQRTEQGDSAMYLCASSLGRGGAQSIQYFGAGTRLSVL.

J is TRBJ2-2 and V is TRBV6-5; 7 nucleotides line up with TRBD2. The CDR3 has 16 amino acids. V trimming: 2 bases; J trimming: 0 bases; junction bases outside the gene matches: 3. Per germline, CDR1 MNHEY and CDR2 SVGAGI. This CDR3 reads CASSYGGGTNTGELFF. The CDR3 nucleotides read TGTGCCAGCAGTTACGGGGGGGGAACGAACACCGGGGAGCTGTTTTTT.

This clonotype was found many times. This sequence joins TRBV7-2 and TRBJ1-1, with TRBD1 identical over 8 bases. The J segment lost 4 bases and the V segment lost 2 bases, leaving 6 bases of the junction unmatched. Germline loops: CDR1 SGHTA, CDR2 FQGNSA. The CDR3 is 15 amino acids. CDR3 nucleotides: TGTGCCAGCAGCTTACGGACAGGGATTTCCACTGAAGCTTTCTTT. The encoded protein is CASSLRTGISTEAFF.

The chain uses TRBV10-1 and TRBJ2-7; no clear D gene. V lost 0 bases to trimming and J lost 2 bases, with 5 bases between them. Looked up from germline, CDR1 is WNHNN and CDR2 is SYGVQD (reference sequence). The CDR3 extends over 13 amino acids. CDR3 coding DNA: TGCGCCAGCAGTGAGTCTAGCCCCTACGAGCAGTACTTC. Translation: CASSESSPYEQYF.

The sample holds a few counts of this clonotype. The chain carries TRBV6-5 and TRBJ1-1; tentatively, D is TRBD1 (6 bases). Germline V gene data show CDR1 as MNHEY and CDR2 as SVGAGI. Trimming shortened V by 4 bases and J by 7 bases, and 13 bases separated the two germline ends. This CDR3 is 13 amino acids long. CDR3 coding DNA: TGTGCCAGCAGTTCAGGGGAGGGTATTGAAGCTTTCTTT. Translation: CASSSGEGIEAFF.

This clonotype occurred once. The CDR3 region has the DNA TGTGCCAGCAGTCCGATTATAGGGGGGCAGGCTTTCTTT. This sequence encodes CASSPIIGGQAFF. The genes are TRBV28 and TRBJ1-1; D is possibly TRBD1 (6 bases). V lost 5 bases, J lost 11 bases, and 18 bases lay in between. The CDR3 covers 13 residues. Per the germline V gene, CDR1 is MDHEN and CDR2 is SYDVKM.

This clonotype was found a few times. The rearrangement links TRBV2 to TRBJ1-5; 7 bases are shared with TRBD1. The germline V gene encodes CDR1 SNHLY and CDR2 FYNNEI. This CDR3 region has 12 residues. Trimming at V came to 6 bases and at J to 16 bases, leaving 12 bases not matched to a gene. CDR3 sequence: CASRGGRRGPHF. In DNA form, the CDR3 reads TGTGCCAGCAGGGGGGGAAGAAGGGGGCCCCATTTT.

Ten or more counts support this clonotype. The chain has TRBV6-2 or TRBV6-3 and TRBJ2-7; D is ambiguous. The length of the CDR3 is 14 residues. The germline V gene has CDR1 MNHEY and CDR2 SVGEGT. V was clipped by 6 bases and J by 0 bases, with 12 bases between them. The CDR3 bases are TGTGCCAGCAGCCACGAGTACTTCTCCTACGAGCAGTACGTC. It is translated as CASSHEYFSYEQYV.

This clonotype was counted only a few times. The V and J genes are TRBV7-9 and TRBJ1-1, with no clear D. From germline, CDR1 is SEHNR and CDR2 FQNEAQ (reference sequence). The CDR3 runs to 16 residues. Trimming took 2 bases from V and 3 from J, leaving 16 bases between them. Here the CDR3 DNA reads TGTGCCAGCAGCTTACCCGGGTTCGGGGTTGACACTGAAGCTTTCTTT. Its protein is CASSLPGFGVDTEAFF. The full variable domain, with the rest looked up from reference TRBV7-9 and TRBJ1-1, is DTGVSQNPRHKITKRGQNVTFRCDPISEHNRLYWYRQTLGQGPEFLTYFQNEAQLEKSRLLSDRFSAERPKGSFSTLEIQRTEQGDSAMYLCASSLPGFGVDTEAFFGQGTRLTVV.

This clonotype was picked up one time. This chain uses TRBV12-3 or TRBV12-4 with TRBJ2-3; TRBD2 matches at 8 bases. The CDR3 covers 15 residues. V shed 7 bases and J 4 bases; nucleotides not matched to a gene: 10. The CDR3 sequence is CASTPFGGAADTQYF. The CDR3 region has the DNA TGTGCCAGCACTCCCTTCGGGGGGGCCGCAGATACGCAGTATTTT.

This chain connects TRBV27 to TRBJ2-3, with D perhaps matching TRBD1 or TRBD2 (5 bases each). The CDR3 loop spans 17 amino acids. Germline V gene sequence: CDR1 MNHEY, CDR2 SMNVEV (reference sequence). Trimming took off 5 bases at V and 6 bases at J, with 24 bases between the two ends. The CDR3, as DNA: TGTGCCAGCAGTCTAGCAGGAAAGGGGTTCAGGGCCGATACGCAGTATTTT. Encoded protein: CASSLAGKGFRADTQYF.

This clonotype was seen a handful of times. The chain couples TRBV7-6 to TRBJ2-2, with D possibly TRBD2 on 8 matching bases. CDR3 size: 15 residues. The V end was cut by 7 bases, the J end by 5 bases, with 17 bases between. The germline gives CDR1 SGHVS, CDR2 FNYEAQ. The CDR3, as DNA: TGTGCCAGCACCCCGGGAGGGGGCAGGACCGGGGAGCTGTTTTTT. Amino acids: CASTPGGGRTGELFF.

There are many counts of this clonotype. The chain has TRBV7-2 and TRBJ1-6, with 7 bases aligning to TRBD1. Germline V gives CDR1 SGHTA, CDR2 FQGNSA. The CDR3 sequence is 17 residues long. V lost 5 bases to trimming and J lost 0 bases; unmatched junction nucleotides: 7. CDR3 loop: CASSQDREDSYNSPLHF. The CDR3 coding sequence is TGTGCCAGCAGCCAAGACAGGGAGGACTCCTATAATTCACCCCTCCACTTT.

This chain joins TRBV27 and TRBJ1-5, with D perhaps TRBD1 (5 bases). CDR3 length equals 15 residues. V dropped 2 bases and J dropped 4 bases, with 12 bases sitting between them. Germline CDR1 reads MNHEY; CDR2 reads SMNVEV (reference sequence). CDR3 coding DNA: TGTGCCAGCAGTTTAATTGGGACGAGAAATCAGCCCCAGCATTTT. This encodes CASSLIGTRNQPQHF.

This CDR3 reads CASSYSGTSGGGYRWEQFF. Written as DNA, the CDR3 is TGTGCCAGCAGCTACTCCGGGACTAGCGGGGGGGGTTATCGCTGGGAGCAGTTCTTC. The chain recombines TRBV7-6 with TRBJ2-1; 16 bases align to TRBD2. Germline lookup yields CDR1 SGHVS and CDR2 FNYEAQ. Unmatched junction bases numbered 16, after V lost 4 bases and J lost 10 bases. The CDR3 covers 19 residues. The full variable domain, in which reference TRBV7-6 and TRBJ2-1 provide the parts outside the CDR3, is GAGVSQSPRYKVTKRGQDVALRCDPISGHVSLYWYRQALGQGPEFLTYFNYEAQQDKSGLPNDRFSAERPEGSISTLTIQRTEQRDSAMYRCASSYSGTSGGGYRWEQFFGPGTRLTVL.

This clonotype was seen many times. V is TRBV7-8 and J is TRBJ2-7, with TRBD1 as a possible D gene (5 bases). Trimming pared 5 bases from V and 4 bases from J, leaving 12 bases between. The CDR3 runs to 13 residues. CDR1 and CDR2 (germline): SGHVS, FQNEAQ. The CDR3 DNA reads as TGTGCCAGCAGCCTGGGGCGATCGTACGAGCAGTACGTC. It yields the protein CASSLGRSYEQYV.

The chain employs TRBV19 and TRBJ1-5, with TRBD1 identical over 9 bases. V lost 9 bases, J lost 0 bases, and 6 bases stayed unmatched. The V gene's germline CDR1 is LNHDA and CDR2 SQIVND (reference sequence). This CDR3 contains 15 residues. The CDR3 DNA follows: TGTGCCAGCACGACAGGGGGTTATAGCAATCAGCCCCAGCATTTT. It specifies CASTTGGYSNQPQHF.

The chain employs TRBV7-9 and TRBJ2-2; D is uncertain. CDR3 length: 15 residues. From germline, CDR1 is SEHNR and CDR2 FQNEAQ (reference sequence). V was trimmed by 7 bases and J by 0 bases, leaving 12 bases between them. CDR3 DNA sequence: TGTGCCAGCATCCCAGTTGGGACGAACACCGGGGAGCTGTTTTTT. It encodes CASIPVGTNTGELFF.

In this sample, this clonotype turned up a few times. DNA for the CDR3: TGTGCCAGCAGTTTAATGAGGACGGTCAATGAAAAACTGTTTTTT. Residues: CASSLMRTVNEKLFF. J is TRBJ1-4 and V is TRBV27; no firm D call. Per germline, CDR1 MNHEY and CDR2 SMNVEV (reference sequence). There are 15 residues in the CDR3. Trimming took 2 bases from V and 5 from J, leaving 12 bases between them. The full variable domain, its missing parts supplied by reference TRBV27 and TRBJ1-4, is EAQVTQNPRYLITVTGKKLTVTCSQNMNHEYMSWYRQDPGLGLRQIYYSMNVEVTDKGDVPEGYKVSRKEKRNFPLILESPSPNQTSLYFCASSLMRTVNEKLFFGSGTQLSVL.

The chain combines TRBV12-3 or TRBV12-4 with TRBJ2-5, with no clear D. Trimming removed 5 bases at V and 0 bases at J, with 10 bases between. The CDR3 sequence is 14 residues long. CDR3 bases: TGTGCCAGCAGTCCTCATGGGTACCAAGAGACCCAGTACTTC. The encoded protein is CASSPHGYQETQYF.

To note about this clonotype: One end of the junction does not line up with germline, which may come from a read error. V is TRBV7-7 and J is TRBJ2-5; TRBD1 is a possible D gene (6 bases). CDR1 and CDR2 (germline): SSHAT, FNYEAQ (reference sequence). The CDR3 runs 15 residues. CDR3 sequence: CASSLTSTGQETQYF. The CDR3 bases are TGTGCTAGCAGCTTAACCTCGACAGGACAAGAGACCCAGTACTTC.

The J gene is TRBJ1-3, the V gene TRBV7-9, with TRBD1 matching 8 bases. Trimming took 2 bases from V and 2 from J; bases not matched to a gene: 2. This CDR3 contains 15 residues. Germline loops: CDR1 SEHNR, CDR2 FQNEAQ (reference sequence). CDR3 amino acids: CASSLSRGPGNTIYF. The CDR3 bases are TGTGCCAGCAGCTTATCCAGGGGGCCTGGAAACACCATATATTTT.

The chain joins TRBV27 to TRBJ1-2; weak D call: TRBD1 (6 bases). The CDR3 spans 15 residues. Germline V gene sequence: CDR1 MNHEY, CDR2 SMNVEV (reference sequence). V was pared by 4 bases and J by 8 bases, with 20 bases between. The DNA for the CDR3 is TGTGCCAGCAGTTCCCACCTAAGGGGGGAGGAAGGCTACACCTTC. It specifies CASSSHLRGEEGYTF.

This clonotype occurred a few times. In DNA, the CDR3 is TGTGCCAGCAGTTACTCGCCTTCGGGGAGGGACTATGGCTACACCTTC. It codes for CASSYSPSGRDYGYTF. The V gene is TRBV6-2 or TRBV6-3, the J gene TRBJ1-2, with D unresolved. The CDR3 contains 16 residues. Germline CDR1 reads MNHEY; CDR2 reads SVGEGT. Trimming left V 0 bases short and J 3 bases short, with 14 bases between.

CDR3 coding DNA: TGTGCCACCAGCAGAGTGGGTTCTATTAACTTATACGAGCAGTACTTC. Its protein is CATSRVGSINLYEQYF. The chain combines TRBV15 with TRBJ2-7; D is uncertain. The CDR3 is made up of 16 amino acids. Germline V lookup: CDR1 LNHNV, CDR2 YYDKDF (reference sequence). Trimming took off 1 base at V and 4 bases at J, with 17 bases between the two ends.